The clone carrying this TCR beta chain is labeled as large. What it binds is unknown. In TCRdb, the 5' RACE reads were re-called with MiXCR into one record per CDR3 protein. The data show about 1,100 distinct CDR3 sequences, roughly 18% seen once. The data were taken from a study of spatial heterogeneity in lung cancer. Background on the study: In tumor regions TCR transcript counts correlated strongly with a matched bulk RNA-seq T cell module score.

Study results and limitations: Mutation counts in tumors were tracked by counts of expanded intratumoral alpha and beta TCRs.

Time point given: sample taken at primary tumor resection. The length of the CDR3 is 16 residues. Trimming took 6 bases from V and 4 from J; bases not matched to a gene: 8. Source: lung tumor tissue, taken at surgery. V is TRBV23-1 and J is TRBJ2-2, with 10 bases identical to TRBD2. TRBV23-1 is given ORF status, its function remaining uncertain. The TCR originated in a male donor with early-stage non-small cell lung cancer. The CDR3 DNA reads TGCGCCAGCAGCCCTACCCAGCGGGGGGGCACCGGGGAGCTGTTTTTT. As protein: CASSPTQRGGTGELFF.